This T cell receptor (beta chain) was captured by sequencing in a study of response to subunit inactivated influenza vaccine. TCRdb reprocessed the RT-PCR reads via MiXCR and lists one record per CDR3 protein. The sample contains roughly 700,000 distinct CDR3 sequences, approximately 15% of which appear only once. This clonotype was found a few times. Germline V CDR1 and CDR2: LGHNA, YSLEER. The ends lost 0 bases at V and 4 bases at J; junction bases unmatched: 11. The CDR3 length is 18 residues. J is TRBJ1-4 and V is TRBV4-3, with 7 bases aligning to TRBD1. This sample comprised PBMCs from blood, obtained less than 15 days before vaccination. The TCR originated in a man aged 50-60 years who received an inactivated influenza vaccine. The CDR3 protein is CASSQESAGTAFNEKLFF. CDR3 nucleotide sequence: TGCGCCAGCAGCCAAGAAAGCGCCGGGACAGCTTTTAATGAAAAACTGTTTTTT.